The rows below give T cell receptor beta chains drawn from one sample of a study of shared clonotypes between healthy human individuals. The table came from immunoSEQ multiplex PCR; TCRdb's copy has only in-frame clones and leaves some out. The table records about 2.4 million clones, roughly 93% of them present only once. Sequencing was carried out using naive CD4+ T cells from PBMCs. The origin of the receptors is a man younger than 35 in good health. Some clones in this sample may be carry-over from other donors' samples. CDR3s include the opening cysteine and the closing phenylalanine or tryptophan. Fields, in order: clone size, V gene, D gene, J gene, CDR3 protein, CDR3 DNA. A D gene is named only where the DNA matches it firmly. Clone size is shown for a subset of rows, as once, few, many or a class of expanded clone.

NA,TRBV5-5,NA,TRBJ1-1,CASRELTRDTEAFF,TGTGCCAGCAGGGAATTGACTCGGGACACTGAAGCTTTCTTT
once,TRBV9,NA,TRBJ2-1,CASSVRDFPIINEQFF,TGTGCCAGCAGCGTCCGCGACTTCCCCATCATCAATGAGCAGTTCTTC
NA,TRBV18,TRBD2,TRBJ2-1,CASSPASGRRDNEQFF,TGTGCCAGCTCACCAGCTAGCGGGAGGAGGGACAATGAGCAGTTCTTC
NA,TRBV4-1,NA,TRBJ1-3,CASSLPQGISGNTIYF,TGCGCCAGCAGCCTGCCCCAGGGGATTAGTGGAAACACCATATATTTT
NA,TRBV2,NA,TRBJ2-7,CASSEYRRGYEQYF,TGTGCCAGCAGTGAATACCGCAGGGGTTACGAGCAGTACTTC
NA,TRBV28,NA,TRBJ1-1,CASSLIGRKMNTEAFF,TGTGCCAGCAGTTTAATAGGAAGGAAAATGAACACTGAAGCTTTCTTT
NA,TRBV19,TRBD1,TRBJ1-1,CASSILGQGGTEAFF,TGTGCCAGTAGTATCCTGGGACAGGGAGGCACTGAAGCTTTCTTT
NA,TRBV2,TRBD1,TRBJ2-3,CASSVGSWTGFRVGTDTQYF,TGTGCCAGCAGCGTCGGCTCTTGGACAGGGTTTCGTGTTGGGACAGATACGCAGTATTTT
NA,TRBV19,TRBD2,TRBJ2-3,CASSRAGSGRAGGTDTQYF,TGTGCCAGTAGTCGGGCTGGGAGCGGGAGGGCCGGGGGCACAGATACGCAGTATTTT
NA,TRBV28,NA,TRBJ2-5,CASSIPQETQYF,TGTGCCAGCAGCATTCCTCAAGAGACCCAGTACTTC
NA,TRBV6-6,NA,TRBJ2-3,CASRSDTQYF,TGTGCCAGCAGATCCGATACGCAGTATTTT
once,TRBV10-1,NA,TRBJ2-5,CASSGQQQETQYF,TGCGCCAGCAGTGGACAGCAGCAAGAGACCCAGTACTTC